The clone carrying this T cell receptor beta chain showed up many times. Indicated time point: persistent/refractory GD, antithyroid drugs over 5 years with positive TRAb. The TCR library used RNA extracted from PBMCs. This sample is drawn from a study of regulatory T cells in long-lasting Graves disease. This CDR3 comprises 14 residues. Germline V gene lookup returns CDR1 SNHLY and CDR2 FYNNEI. Trimming pared 5 bases from V and 5 bases from J, leaving 15 bases between. CDR3-region Arm-PCR and iRepertoire HTBI primers produced the TCR beta libraries. TCRdb ran MiXCR on the multiplex PCR reads and lists one entry per CDR3 protein. The sample contains roughly 360,000 distinct CDR3 sequences, approximately 25% of which appear only once.

This sample comprised peripheral blood mononuclear cells (PBMCs), obtained when the disease was refractory, from a patient treated with antithyroid drugs. The sequence came from a woman aged 40-49 years with Graves disease. The V and J genes are TRBV2 and TRBJ2-5; a possible D gene is TRBD2 (6 bases). CDR3 sequence reads: CASSPLALAETQYF. Written as DNA, the CDR3 is TGTGCCAGCAGTCCACTAGCACTCGCGGAGACCCAGTACTTC.